The sequence of this T cell receptor beta chain was determined in a study of cytomegalovirus exposure and HLA in healthy donors (dated by TCRdb to the late 2010s). At the level of the whole study: An earlier analysis of around 600 of the donors reported about 250 Gb of sequence data and roughly 100 million unique TCR beta sequences from some 180 million T cells. Four or five DR-DQ haplotypes were handled as single units for association and clustering, since linkage in the cohort was strong. To predict cytomegalovirus infection status, the study combined high-throughput TCR immunosequencing, statistical association of individual TCRs with disease status, and machine learning. A later genetic analysis took genome-wide SNP genotypes for about 60% of the roughly 670 donors and used that subset as a discovery cohort. Among about 370 genotyped donors of the cohort, an average of roughly 230,000 unique TCR beta nucleotide sequences was sequenced per donor, of which about 19% were non-productive. Every discovery cohort repertoire had been produced on one sequencing platform. Of the roughly 430 genotyped donors, approximately 83% fell in the genetic ancestry cluster associated with self-reported Caucasian donors. In an earlier analysis of more than 550 of the donors, high-throughput TCR beta sequencing was used to judge whether each TCR beta V gene segment behaved as functional or pseudogenic. The study used immunosequencing to profile the T cell repertoires of approximately 640 subjects and linked those repertoires to cytomegalovirus serostatus. To study patterns of TCR occurrence, a later analysis re-analyzed previously published TCR beta repertoires from hundreds of donors and added high-resolution HLA genotyping. About 310 gigabases of sequencing data and approximately 85 million unique TCR sequences were included in an early release covering several hundred HLA-typed donors. In the later analysis, no new phenotypic data were used to find candidate immune exposures; instead, reliance was placed on TCR beta sequences and their occurrence across donors. Alongside the repertoire data, information on donor age, sex, ethnicity and CMV serostatus was compiled. The study aimed to test whether signatures of past pathogen exposure could be identified by cataloging public T cell receptors. HLA typing covered class I and class II loci at four-digit resolution. Typing coverage varied by locus: about 620-630 donors for A, B, C, DRB1 and DQB1; more than 500 for DQA1; over 600 for DPA1; more than 450 for DPB1. In addition to the first cohort of approximately 670 subjects, a separate validation cohort of 120 different subjects was used. Study-wide conclusions, independent of this receptor: The sequencing pipeline was judged likely to have produced a cluster of highly shared sequence variants as a technical artifact. In the study, some 180 TCR beta chains were listed as associated with cytomegalovirus. In a later analysis, HLA-associated TCR beta chains were found to be more clonally expanded and to have lower generation probabilities than equally common non-associated chains. In an earlier analysis of 587 of the donors, most TCR beta V segments appeared in productive rearrangements about 87% or about 30% of the time, broadly matching IMGT annotations. The classifier was reported to diagnose cytomegalovirus status with high specificity and sensitivity in both the original and validation cohorts. Because the 87-base-pair reads could not distinguish some IMGT-functional V segments, including TRBV6-2 and TRBV6-3, those segments were excluded. In a later analysis, TCR association rates were found to vary across HLA loci, with the most associated TCRs seen for DRB1 alleles and the fewest for HLA-C alleles. The authors suggested that the approach could potentially be extended to other disease states and immunological phenotypes. Three of the identified cytomegalovirus-associated TCR beta chains were confirmed in vitro to be specific for cytomegalovirus antigens. Because some donors lacked HLA typing at each locus, the association tests relied only on the typed subset. Roughly uniform sequencing depth across donors was assumed in presence/absence analyses, although this assumption may not hold. A later analysis associated about 17,000 TCR beta sequences with specific HLA alleles at a false discovery rate of 0.05. The earlier analysis of 587 of the donors excluded around 17 rarely observed V segments, including chromosome 9 orphons, because counts were too low. Most TCR sequences were observed very rarely across donors, whereas some public TCRs were present in many individuals. In a later analysis, most CMV-associated TCR beta chains were found to appear HLA-restricted, with HLA associations seemingly driven largely by CMV exposure. A later genetic analysis associated a missense DCLRE1C variant with V-gene and J-gene trimming of TCR beta chains, and an independent cohort replicated the association. According to a later genetic analysis, donors in an Asian-associated ancestry cluster had fewer N-insertions in productive TCRs than the roughly 670-donor mean. A later analysis reported that several top co-occurrence clusters appeared linked to parvovirus B19, influenza, CMV and Epstein-Barr virus. This cohort had only TCR beta chains sequenced, and the lack of alpha or paired-chain data limited which features could be detected. Assigning TCR associations to individual alleles was difficult when HLA alleles, especially DR and DQ, strongly co-occurred. CMV serostatus was the only immune exposure information available for the cohort. A further reported finding was that TCR beta sequences accurately predicted the HLA-A and HLA-B alleles for most subjects in the first cohort. Linkage disequilibrium might explain the correlated functional status among segregating V segments, but an unknown experimental factor could not be ruled out.

Libraries were built with the immunoSEQ multiplex PCR assay. A mixture of 60 forward primers for TCR Vbeta segments and 13 reverse primers for TCR Jbeta segments was used in the multiplex PCR. The CDR3 region of rearranged TCR beta genes was amplified from genomic DNA with a multiplex PCR assay. On the Illumina HiSeq System, the amplified TCR beta libraries were sequenced as 87-base-pair reads. The paper's data handling went like this. A later analysis tallied roughly 76 million unique TCR beta chains across the 666 repertoires, and some 10 million of those chains were shared by two or more donors. Raw reads were error-corrected and collapsed into unique sequences by a nearest-neighbor algorithm in which closely related sequences were merged to remove PCR and sequencing errors. V, D and J gene segments were assigned by aligning CDR3 sequences to IMGT reference sequences. For a sequence to be retained, at least a six-nucleotide match to both a V gene segment and a J gene segment was required. A rearrangement counted as productive if the CDR3 had no stop codons and remained in frame with V and J, and every other rearrangement counted as non-productive. Following IMGT convention, CDR3 was defined as the stretch from the second conserved V-encoded cysteine to the conserved J-encoded phenylalanine. Sequences without an unambiguous match to a single V gene segment were excluded from the earlier analysis of a few hundred of the donors. In an earlier analysis of around 600 of the donors, V segments were called functional above 56.7% productive rearrangements and were called segregating when the between-donor standard deviation exceeded 5%. A statistical classification framework was built to diagnose cytomegalovirus status from the catalog of TCR beta chain sequences. In a later analysis, V and J genes were assigned by comparing TCR nucleotide sequences against IMGT/GENE-DB human TR gene sequences. The TCRdist pipeline was used in a later analysis to assign CDR3 sequences and most-parsimonious VDJ recombination scenarios. In a later analysis, every TCR beta chain was defined by the combination of its CDR3 amino acid sequence and its V-gene family, and reads without a unique V-gene family were dropped. As a way to deal with suspected cross-contamination and a sequencing artifact, a later analysis dropped 450 to 600 nucleotide sequences that were highly shared and had low generation probability. In a later analysis, a clonal expansion index for each public chain was calculated from normalized within-repertoire ranks of inferred template counts. Generation probabilities in a later analysis came from a VDJ recombination model fitted to out-of-frame rearrangements, and those results were checked against IGoR. A later analysis scored TCR-TCR, TCR-HLA and TCR-CMV co-occurrence with hypergeometric tests, applying a repertoire-size bias correction to TCR pairs. To estimate false discovery rates, a later analysis permuted the HLA or CMV assignments 20 times. In a later analysis, co-occurring TCRs were grouped using DBSCAN, with TCRdist sequence similarity added in when clustering inside HLA-allele-positive subsets. Repertoires with fewer than 30,000 or more than 120,000 public chains, plus five repertoires with anomalous nucleotide sharing, were excluded from co-occurrence clustering. Not all clones reach the TCRdb copy of this immuneACCESS table, which keeps in-frame sequences only. Checked studies attribute under half of the gap to unresolved V genes and leave the rest unexplained. V and J calls and clone size are those listed in that table; D and trimming were worked out from the DNA. Across this sample there are some 190,000 clones, with approximately 87% seen only once. The top ten constitute 1.3% of the sample.

The cohort comprised some 700 healthy bone marrow donors. All cohort members were sampled while nominally healthy, although unrecorded immune exposures were likely present. The donor tested CMV seronegative, placing the donor among the approximately 400 seronegative members of the cohort. Every donor gave a peripheral blood sample, and the peripheral blood mononuclear cells from that sample were used for TCR beta sequencing. Genomic DNA was extracted from the blood cell samples with the Qiagen DNeasy Blood Extraction Kit. Comments on this clone: Its cognate antigen has yet to be identified. No much larger clone exists at a distance of one base, and base qualities are not known.

The germline V gene gives CDR1 as MDHEN and CDR2 as SYDVKM. The germline V end is reduced by 3 bases and the J end by 4 bases; junction bases left unmatched: 3. CDR3 length: 16 amino acids, cysteine to phenylalanine. Left in the record is the CDR3 DNA by itself, 48 bases read in frame from the first base. What was sequenced was PBMCs. The rearrangement joined TRBV28 to TRBJ2-3, with 14 junctional bases fitting TRBD2. The sequence was collected from a man aged 25-45 years in good health and CMV-seronegative. CDR3 sequence: CASSFGTSGSADTQYF. The nucleotides read TGTGCCAGCAGTTTTGGGACTAGCGGGAGCGCAGATACGCAGTATTTT.